These T cell receptor beta chains were read from a single sample in a study of blood T cell repertoires in COVID-19. Data came from immunoSEQ multiplex PCR; TCRdb stores just in-frame clones and leaves some out. The sample consists of roughly 300,000 clones, about 82% of them appearing once. Sequenced: peripheral blood. The source is a woman aged 50 to 60 with acute or convalescent COVID-19. Both conserved end residues are part of each CDR3. A D gene is named only where the DNA matches it firmly. Clone size appears in some rows only: once, few, many, or a class for an expanded clone.

CDR3 protein	D gene	clone size	V gene	J gene
CASSSALRGTAGRPQHF	TRBD1	once	TRBV28	TRBJ1-5
CASSWSNSGQTEAFF	TRBD1	.	TRBV7-8	TRBJ1-1
CASSLAGGYEQFF	TRBD2	.	TRBV28	TRBJ2-1
CATSDYGQGEETQYF	TRBD1	.	TRBV24-1	TRBJ2-5
CASSSRADTQYF	.	.	TRBV7-9	TRBJ2-3
CAWVGTGGGSGYTF	TRBD1	.	TRBV30	TRBJ1-2
CASSQVSSGANVLTF	.	.	TRBV4-1	TRBJ2-6
CASSPSGVAGYTF	.	.	TRBV6-6	TRBJ1-2
CASSLGVRGRYGYTF	.	.	TRBV28	TRBJ1-2
CASSQDRTDRGDREQYF	TRBD1	.	TRBV3-1/TRBV3-2	TRBJ2-7
CASSLGGGSYGYTF	TRBD1	once	TRBV28	TRBJ1-2
CATSDFRGYEQYF	.	.	TRBV24-1	TRBJ2-7
CASSQGPLGSGAGDTQYF	.	.	TRBV4-3	TRBJ2-3
CASSVGTSGSEQFF	TRBD2	.	TRBV9	TRBJ2-1
CASRPMGRTSTDTQYF	.	.	TRBV28	TRBJ2-3
CASSYLSGTPEGYTF	.	.	TRBV28	TRBJ1-2
CASSRQQGDEQYF	.	once	TRBV16	TRBJ2-7
CASSLLGSGSYNEQFF	.	.	TRBV11-3	TRBJ2-1
CSARRDEQYF	.	.	TRBV20-1	TRBJ2-7